The 26 T cell receptor beta chains reported below all come from one sample, sequenced in a study of monozygotic twins with inflammatory bowel disease. TCRdb reprocessed the 5' RACE reads, keeping one entry per CDR3 protein, no DNA. The table lists over 110,000 distinct CDR3 sequences. What was sequenced was blood. The receptor source for this set is a human donor with ulcerative colitis or Crohn's disease, or a healthy co-twin of an affected twin (not recorded which).

The V gene is TRBV5-1, the J gene TRBJ2-3; the TCRdb call, TRBD1, lacks DNA for checking. The CDR3 covers 14 residues. Germline CDR1 and CDR2: SGHRS and YFSETQ. The CDR3 here is CASSPGVTADTQYF.

The chain is built from TRBV30 and TRBJ1-2. The CDR3 loop spans 16 amino acids. Germline loops: CDR1 GTSNPN, CDR2 SVGIG (reference sequence). The CDR3 region is CAWSPAGARRYYGYTF. Variable domain in full (rest from reference TRBV30 and TRBJ1-2): SQTIHQWPATLVQPVGSPLSLECTVEGTSNPNLYWYRQAAGRGLQLLFYSVGIGQISSEVPQNLSASRPQDRQFILSSKKLLLSDSGFYLCAWSPAGARRYYGYTFGSGTRLTVV.

The J gene is TRBJ1-1, the V gene TRBV25-1; TCRdb indicates TRBD1, and absent DNA this call remains unverified. The CDR3 consists of 15 residues. Germline V CDR1 and CDR2: MGHDK, SYGVNS. The CDR3 loop is CARRPWGGMNTEAFF. The full variable domain, rest sourced from reference TRBV25-1 and TRBJ1-1, is EADIYQTPRYLVIGTGKKITLECSQTMGHDKMYWYQQDPGMELHLIHYSYGVNSTEKGDLSSESTVSRIRTEHFPLTLESARPSHTSQYLCARRPWGGMNTEAFFGQGTRLTVV.

The V call is TRBV11-2, the J call TRBJ2-7; TCRdb selects TRBD1, and the lack of DNA leaves this call unchecked. Germline V gives CDR1 SGHAT, CDR2 FQNNGV. The CDR3 loop spans 19 amino acids. CDR3 sequence reads: CASSPDYVGRGVPSYEQYF.

The V and J genes are TRBV20-1 and TRBJ2-7; TCRdb picks TRBD2, but there is no DNA to check that call. The length of the CDR3 is 13 residues. Germline V CDR1 and CDR2: DFQATT, SNEGSKA (reference sequence). CDR3 residues: CSARTAVGYEQYF.

The chain combines TRBV5-1 with TRBJ2-5; TCRdb indicates TRBD1, and absent DNA this call remains unverified. This CDR3 has 15 residues. CDR1 and CDR2 from the germline V gene are SGHRS and YFSETQ. The CDR3 here is CASSWTGGVVETQYF. Combining the CDR3 with reference TRBV5-1 and TRBJ2-5 gives the whole variable domain KAGVTQTPRYLIKTRGQQVTLSCSPISGHRSVSWYQQTPGQGLQFLFEYFSETQRNKGNFPGRFSGRQFSNSRSEMNVSTLELGDSALYLCASSWTGGVVETQYFGPGTRLLVL.

The V and J genes are TRBV4-3 and TRBJ2-3. The CDR3 spans 14 residues. CDR1 LGHNA and CDR2 YSLEER come from the germline V gene. The CDR3 sequence is CASSQRDRTDTQYF.

The genes are TRBV18 and TRBJ1-1; TCRdb calls TRBD1, which cannot be checked without DNA. Looked up from germline, CDR1 is KGHSH and CDR2 is LQKENI. The CDR3 runs to 12 residues. The CDR3 reads CASSAQGVEAFF.

The J gene is TRBJ2-5, the V gene TRBV18. The V gene's germline CDR1 is KGHSH and CDR2 LQKENI. The length of the CDR3 is 13 residues. CDR3 residues: CASSPTEKETQYF.

V usage is TRBV6-5 and J usage is TRBJ2-5; the TCRdb D gene call, TRBD1, has no DNA to confirm it. The CDR3 length is 13 residues. The germline CDR1 and CDR2 sequences are MNHEY and SVGAGI. The CDR3 here is CASSRDRAVAQYF.

The chain carries TRBV30 and TRBJ1-3. This CDR3 comprises 12 residues. Looked up from germline, CDR1 is GTSNPN and CDR2 is SVGIG (reference sequence). This CDR3 is CAWSVMINTIYF.

This chain's CDR3 is CASWEMGVSYEQYF. The V gene is TRBV7-9, the J gene TRBJ2-7; the D call from TCRdb, TRBD2, cannot be confirmed without DNA. The CDR3 is made up of 14 amino acids. Per germline, CDR1 SEHNR and CDR2 FQNEAQ (reference sequence).

This chain links TRBV11-1 with TRBJ2-1; TCRdb's assignment of TRBD2 cannot be checked, as there is no DNA. The CDR3 has 18 amino acids. The V gene's germline CDR1 is SGHAT and CDR2 FQDESV (reference sequence). This chain's CDR3 is CASSIVIAGGYPFDEQFF.

The J gene is TRBJ2-2, the V gene TRBV7-2; lacking DNA, the TRBD1 call made by TCRdb goes unchecked. Germline CDR1 reads SGHTA; CDR2 reads FQGNSA. The CDR3 loop spans 16 amino acids. The CDR3 sequence is CASSNPWTGRAGELFF.

J is TRBJ2-7 and V is TRBV7-9; no DNA is available, so the TRBD1 call from TCRdb remains unchecked. The germline V gene encodes CDR1 SEHNR and CDR2 FQNEAQ (reference sequence). CDR3 length: 13 amino acids. CDR3: CASGPGAPYEQYF.

The chain is built from TRBV7-2 and TRBJ1-3; TCRdb names TRBD1, which stays unverified in the absence of DNA. This CDR3 has 12 amino acids. Germline V gene sequence: CDR1 SGHTA, CDR2 FQGNSA. This chain's CDR3 is CASSFNRAPIYF. The variable domain in full, completed from reference TRBV7-2 and TRBJ1-3, reads GAGVSQSPSNKVTEKGKDVELRCDPISGHTALYWYRQSLGQGLEFLIYFQGNSAPDKSGLPSDRFSAERTGGSVSTLTIQRTQQEDSAVYLCASSFNRAPIYFGEGSWLTVV.

The V and J genes are TRBV6-1 and TRBJ2-2; TCRdb designates TRBD2, a call that cannot be tested without DNA. Per the germline V gene, CDR1 is MNHNS and CDR2 is SASEGT. The CDR3 is made up of 14 amino acids. CDR3 loop: CASTQGGTTGELFF.

The V gene is TRBV5-8, the J gene TRBJ1-5; TCRdb indicates TRBD1, and absent DNA this call remains unverified. Germline CDR1 reads SGHTS; CDR2 reads YDEGEE. The CDR3 totals 13 residues. Here the CDR3 reads CASRGQGGQPQHF.

The chain couples TRBV12-3 or TRBV12-4 to TRBJ2-1; TCRdb's D call, TRBD1, is unchecked because there is no DNA. CDR3 length equals 18 residues. The CDR3 loop reads CASSLAPWTGSVYNEQFF.

This chain joins TRBV5-1 and TRBJ2-3. CDR1 is SGHRS, CDR2 YFSETQ, per germline. This CDR3 contains 13 residues. The chain's CDR3 is CASSLDFTDTQYF.

The chain recombines TRBV11-2 with TRBJ2-1. This CDR3 is built from 12 residues. From germline, CDR1 is SGHAT and CDR2 FQNNGV. The CDR3 reads CASGPRYNEQFF.

The chain couples TRBV20-1 to TRBJ2-3; checking the TCRdb D call of TRBD1 is not possible without DNA. Per the germline V gene, CDR1 is DFQATT and CDR2 is SNEGSKA (reference sequence). The CDR3 has 15 residues. CDR3 in amino acids: CSARGGGSGPDTQYF.

The V and J genes are TRBV6-5 and TRBJ2-1; absent DNA, TCRdb's TRBD1 call cannot be checked. Germline CDR1 and CDR2: MNHEY and SVGAGI. This CDR3 contains 16 residues. CDR3 sequence: CASSLTGRGSYNEQFF.

The J gene is TRBJ1-5, the V gene TRBV29-1. This CDR3 is 13 amino acids long. Germline V gives CDR1 SQVTM, CDR2 ANQGSEA. CDR3 in amino acids: CSVAAGSSQPQHF.

This chain uses TRBV27 with TRBJ1-2; without DNA, the TCRdb call of TRBD1 cannot be checked. The CDR3 runs to 13 residues. Per germline, CDR1 MNHEY and CDR2 SMNVEV (reference sequence). The CDR3 region is CASADRGGYGYTF.

CDR3 region: CASSLEAGPNEQFF. The chain is built from TRBV5-1 and TRBJ2-1; TCRdb's D gene call, TRBD2, goes unchecked for lack of DNA. The CDR3 covers 14 residues. Germline CDR1 and CDR2: SGHRS and YFSETQ.